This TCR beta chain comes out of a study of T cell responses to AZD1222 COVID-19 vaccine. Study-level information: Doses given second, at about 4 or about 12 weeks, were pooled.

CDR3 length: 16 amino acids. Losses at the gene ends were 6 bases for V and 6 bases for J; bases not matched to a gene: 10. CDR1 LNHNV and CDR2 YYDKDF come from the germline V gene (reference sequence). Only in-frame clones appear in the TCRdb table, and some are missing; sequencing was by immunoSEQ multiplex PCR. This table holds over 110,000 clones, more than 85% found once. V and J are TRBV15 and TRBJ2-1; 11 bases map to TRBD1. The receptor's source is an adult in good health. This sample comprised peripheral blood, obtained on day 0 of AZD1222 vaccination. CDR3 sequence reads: CATSVRGQGVFNEQFF. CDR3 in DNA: TGTGCCACCAGTGTGAGGGGACAGGGGGTATTCAATGAGCAGTTCTTC.